Listed here are 3 T cell receptor beta chains from one sample, sequenced in a study of metastatic and nonmetastatic thyroid tumors. Thyroid surgery had not been preceded by any treatment in any patient. With MiXCR, TCRdb called clones anew from the PCR reads. The sample records fewer than 10,000 clones, 25% to 40% being singletons. The sample comprised adjacent normal tissue. These receptors were taken from a female donor with papillary thyroid cancer or a benign thyroid nodule (not recorded which). Some clones in this sample may be carry-over from other donors' samples.

The V and J genes are TRBV6-1 and TRBJ1-1; tentatively, D is TRBD1 (5 bases). The CDR3 is 15 residues long. V was pared by 7 bases and J by 2 bases, with 17 bases between. In germline, CDR1 is MNHNS, CDR2 SASEGT. The CDR3: CASIPHGTVNTEAFF. CDR3 coding DNA: TGTGCCAGCATTCCCCACGGGACGGTTAACACTGAAGCTTTCTTT.

The DNA for the CDR3 is TGTGCCAGCAGTCGAGCGGGGTACAATGAGCAGTTCTTC. Translated: CASSRAGYNEQFF. The chain uses TRBV25-1 and TRBJ2-1, with TRBD2 identical over 7 bases. J gave up 4 bases and V 5 bases, and 2 bases lay outside the gene matches. Germline V gene lookup returns CDR1 MGHDK and CDR2 SYGVNS. The CDR3 runs to 13 residues.

The rearrangement joins TRBV20-1 to TRBJ2-2, with 10 bases aligning to TRBD2. The germline CDR1 and CDR2 sequences are DFQATT and SNEGSKA (reference sequence). The CDR3 runs to 15 residues. Germline trimming cut 1 base from V and 3 bases from J; bases unmatched to any gene: 2. CDR3 nucleotide sequence: TGCAGTGCTAGAGTAGCGGGAGGCTACACCGGGGAGCTGTTTTTT. Translation gives CSARVAGGYTGELFF.